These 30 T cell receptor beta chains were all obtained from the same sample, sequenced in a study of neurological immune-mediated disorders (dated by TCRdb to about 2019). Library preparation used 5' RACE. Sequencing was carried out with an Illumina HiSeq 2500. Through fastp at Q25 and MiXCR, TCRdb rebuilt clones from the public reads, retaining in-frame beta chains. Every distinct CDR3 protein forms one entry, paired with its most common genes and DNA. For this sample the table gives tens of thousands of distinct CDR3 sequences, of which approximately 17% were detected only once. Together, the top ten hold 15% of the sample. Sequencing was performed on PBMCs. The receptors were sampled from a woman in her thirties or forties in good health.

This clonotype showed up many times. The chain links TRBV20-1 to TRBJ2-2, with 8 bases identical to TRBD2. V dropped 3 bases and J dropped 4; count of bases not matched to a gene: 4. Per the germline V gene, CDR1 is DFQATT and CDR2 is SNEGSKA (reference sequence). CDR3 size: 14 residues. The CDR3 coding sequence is TGCAGTGCTAGTCGGGGGGGGACCACCGGGGAGCTGTTTTTT. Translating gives CSASRGGTTGELFF.

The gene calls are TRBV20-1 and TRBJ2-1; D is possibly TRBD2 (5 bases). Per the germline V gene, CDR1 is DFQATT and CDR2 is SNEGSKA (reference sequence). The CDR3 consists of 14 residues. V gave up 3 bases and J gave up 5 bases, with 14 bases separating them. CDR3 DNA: TGCAGTGCTAGGGGAATAGCGTTAAACAATGAGCAGTTCTTC. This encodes CSARGIALNNEQFF.

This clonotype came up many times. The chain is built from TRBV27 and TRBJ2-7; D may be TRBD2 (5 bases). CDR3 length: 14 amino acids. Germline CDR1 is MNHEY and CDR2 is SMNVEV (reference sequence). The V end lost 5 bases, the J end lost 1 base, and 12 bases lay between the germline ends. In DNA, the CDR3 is TGTGCCAGCAGTACCGGGGTTCTTTCCTACGAGCAGTACTTC. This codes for CASSTGVLSYEQYF.

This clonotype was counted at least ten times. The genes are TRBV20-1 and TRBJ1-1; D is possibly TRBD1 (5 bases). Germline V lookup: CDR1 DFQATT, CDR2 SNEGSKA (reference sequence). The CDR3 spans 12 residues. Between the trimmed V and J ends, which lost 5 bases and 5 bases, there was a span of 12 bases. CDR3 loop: CSARRVGTEAFF. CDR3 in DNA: TGCAGTGCTCGCAGGGTTGGGACTGAAGCTTTCTTT.

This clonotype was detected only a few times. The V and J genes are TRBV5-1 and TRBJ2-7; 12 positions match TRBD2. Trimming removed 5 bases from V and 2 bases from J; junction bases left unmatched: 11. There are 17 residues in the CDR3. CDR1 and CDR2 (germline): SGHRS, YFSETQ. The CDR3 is CASSQTGLAGPTYEQYF. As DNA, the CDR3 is TGCGCCAGCAGTCAAACAGGACTAGCGGGGCCCACCTACGAGCAGTACTTC. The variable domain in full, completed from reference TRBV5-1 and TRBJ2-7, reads KAGVTQTPRYLIKTRGQQVTLSCSPISGHRSVSWYQQTPGQGLQFLFEYFSETQRNKGNFPGRFSGRQFSNSRSEMNVSTLELGDSALYLCASSQTGLAGPTYEQYFGPGTRLTVT.

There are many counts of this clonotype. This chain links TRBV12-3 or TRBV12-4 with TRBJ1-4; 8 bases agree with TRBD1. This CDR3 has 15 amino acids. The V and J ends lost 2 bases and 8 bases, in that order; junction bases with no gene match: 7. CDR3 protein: CASSLRGRGREKLFF. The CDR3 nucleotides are TGTGCCAGCAGTTTAAGGGGCAGGGGGCGAGAAAAACTGTTTTTT.

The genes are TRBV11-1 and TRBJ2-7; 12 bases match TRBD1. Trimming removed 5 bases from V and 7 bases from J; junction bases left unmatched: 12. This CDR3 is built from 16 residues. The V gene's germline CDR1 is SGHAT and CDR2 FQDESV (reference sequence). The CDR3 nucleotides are TGTGCCAGCAGCCTCGCCCCGGGACAGGGGGCGCGGGAGCAGTACTTC. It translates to CASSLAPGQGAREQYF.

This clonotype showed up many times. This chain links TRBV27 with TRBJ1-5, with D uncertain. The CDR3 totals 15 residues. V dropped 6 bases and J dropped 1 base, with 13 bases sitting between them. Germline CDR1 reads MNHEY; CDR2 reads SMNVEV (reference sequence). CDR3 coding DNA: TGTGCCAGCAGACCCTTGGGTCTGAGCAATCAGCCCCAGCATTTT. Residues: CASRPLGLSNQPQHF.

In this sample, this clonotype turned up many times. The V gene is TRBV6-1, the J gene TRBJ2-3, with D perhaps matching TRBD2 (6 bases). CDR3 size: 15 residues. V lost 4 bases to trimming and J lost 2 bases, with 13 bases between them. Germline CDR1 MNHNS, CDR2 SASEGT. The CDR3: CASSGGTANTDTQYF. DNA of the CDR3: TGTGCCAGCAGTGGTGGGACTGCGAACACAGATACGCAGTATTTT.

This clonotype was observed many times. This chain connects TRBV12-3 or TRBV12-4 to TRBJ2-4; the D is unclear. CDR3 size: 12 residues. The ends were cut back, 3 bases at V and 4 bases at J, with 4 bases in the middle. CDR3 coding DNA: TGTGCCAGCAGTTTGGCGAAAAACATTCAGTACTTC. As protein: CASSLAKNIQYF.

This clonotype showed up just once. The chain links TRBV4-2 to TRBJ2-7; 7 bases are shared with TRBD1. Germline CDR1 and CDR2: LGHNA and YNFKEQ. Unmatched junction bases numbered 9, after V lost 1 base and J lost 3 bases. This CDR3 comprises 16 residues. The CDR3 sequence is CASSQGEGAFIYEQYF. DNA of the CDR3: TGTGCCAGCAGCCAAGGAGAGGGGGCCTTCATCTACGAGCAGTACTTC.

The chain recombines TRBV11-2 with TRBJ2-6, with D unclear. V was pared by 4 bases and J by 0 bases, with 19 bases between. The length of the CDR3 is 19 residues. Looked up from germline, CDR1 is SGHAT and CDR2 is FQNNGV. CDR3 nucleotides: TGTGCCAGCAGCTCTATCGACCCGGCCTCCTCCTCTGGGGCCAACGTCCTGACTTTC. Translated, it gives CASSSIDPASSSGANVLTF. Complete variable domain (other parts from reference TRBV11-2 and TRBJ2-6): EAGVAQSPRYKIIEKRQSVAFWCNPISGHATLYWYQQILGQGPKLLIQFQNNGVVDDSQLPKDRFSAERLKGVDSTLKIQPAKLEDSAVYLCASSSIDPASSSGANVLTFGAGSRLTVL.

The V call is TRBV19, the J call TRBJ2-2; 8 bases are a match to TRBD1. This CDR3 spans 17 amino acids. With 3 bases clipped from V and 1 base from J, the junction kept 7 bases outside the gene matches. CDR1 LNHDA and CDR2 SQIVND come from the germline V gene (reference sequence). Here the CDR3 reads CASSIHAGGLNTGELFF. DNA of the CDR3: TGTGCCAGTAGTATTCACGCAGGGGGCCTGAACACCGGGGAGCTGTTTTTT.

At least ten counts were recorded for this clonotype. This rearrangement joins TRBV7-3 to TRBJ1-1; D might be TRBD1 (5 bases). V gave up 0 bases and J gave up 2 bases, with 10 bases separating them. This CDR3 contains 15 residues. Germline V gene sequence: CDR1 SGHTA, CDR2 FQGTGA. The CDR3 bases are TGTGCCAGCAGCTTAACTGGGGGGGATAACACTGAAGCTTTCTTT. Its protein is CASSLTGGDNTEAFF.

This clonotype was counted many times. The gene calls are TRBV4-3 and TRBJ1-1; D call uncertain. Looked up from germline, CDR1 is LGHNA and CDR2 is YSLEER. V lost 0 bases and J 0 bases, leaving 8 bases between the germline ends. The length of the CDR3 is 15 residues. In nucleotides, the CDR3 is TGCGCCAGCAGCCAAGAGGGTTACATGAACACTGAAGCTTTCTTT. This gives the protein CASSQEGYMNTEAFF.

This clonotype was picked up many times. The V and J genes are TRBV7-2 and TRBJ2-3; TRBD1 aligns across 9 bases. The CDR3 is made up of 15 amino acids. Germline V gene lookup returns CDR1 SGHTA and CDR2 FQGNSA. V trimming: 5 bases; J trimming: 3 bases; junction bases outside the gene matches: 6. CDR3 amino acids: CASSDQTGGTDTQYF. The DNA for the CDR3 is TGTGCCAGCAGCGACCAGACAGGGGGAACAGATACGCAGTATTTT.

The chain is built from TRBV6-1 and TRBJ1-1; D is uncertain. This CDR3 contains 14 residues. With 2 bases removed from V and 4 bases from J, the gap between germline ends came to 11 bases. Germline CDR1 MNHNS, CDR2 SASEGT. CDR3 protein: CASSEYGVGTEAFF. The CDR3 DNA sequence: TGTGCCAGCAGTGAATATGGGGTCGGCACTGAAGCTTTCTTT.

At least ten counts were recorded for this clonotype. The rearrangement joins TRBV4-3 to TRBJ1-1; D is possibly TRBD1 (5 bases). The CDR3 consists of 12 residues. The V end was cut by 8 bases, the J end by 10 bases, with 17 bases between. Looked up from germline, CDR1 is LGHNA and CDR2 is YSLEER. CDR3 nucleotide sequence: TGCGCCAGCTCTTACCGGGGGAGGAGAGCTTTCTTT. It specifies CASSYRGRRAFF.

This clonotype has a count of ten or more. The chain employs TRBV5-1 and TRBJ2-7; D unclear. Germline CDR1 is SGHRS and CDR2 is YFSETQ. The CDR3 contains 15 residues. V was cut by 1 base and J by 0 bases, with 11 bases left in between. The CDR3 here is CASSLTAGSSYEQYV. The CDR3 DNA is TGCGCCAGCAGCTTGACCGCAGGTAGCTCCTACGAGCAGTACGTC.

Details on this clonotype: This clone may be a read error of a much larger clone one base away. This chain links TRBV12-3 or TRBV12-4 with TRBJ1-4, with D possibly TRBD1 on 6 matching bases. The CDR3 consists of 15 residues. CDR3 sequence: CAGSANREESEKLFF. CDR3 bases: TGTGCCGGCAGTGCAAACAGGGAGGAGAGTGAAAAACTGTTTTTT.

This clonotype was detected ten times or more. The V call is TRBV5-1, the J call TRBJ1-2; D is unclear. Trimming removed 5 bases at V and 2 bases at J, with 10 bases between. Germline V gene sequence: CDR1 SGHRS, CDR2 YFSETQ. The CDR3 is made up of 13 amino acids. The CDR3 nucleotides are TGCGCCAGCAGTACGGACCCAAACTATGGCTACACCTTC. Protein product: CASSTDPNYGYTF.

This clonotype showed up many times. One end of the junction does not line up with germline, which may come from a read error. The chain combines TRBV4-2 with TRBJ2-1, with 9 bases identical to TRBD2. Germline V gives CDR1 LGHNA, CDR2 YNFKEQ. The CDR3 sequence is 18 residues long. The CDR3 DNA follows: TGTGCCAGCAGCCAAGATGCAGGCGATAGCGGGGGCTACAGTGAGCAGTTCTTC. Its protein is CASSQDAGDSGGYSEQFF.

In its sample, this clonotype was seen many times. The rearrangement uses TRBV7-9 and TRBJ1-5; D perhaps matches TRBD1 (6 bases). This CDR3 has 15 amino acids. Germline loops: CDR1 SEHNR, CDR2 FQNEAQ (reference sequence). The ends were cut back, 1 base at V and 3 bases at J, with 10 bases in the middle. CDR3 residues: CASSLGQGINQPQHF. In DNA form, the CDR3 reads TGTGCCAGCAGCTTAGGCCAGGGGATCAATCAGCCCCAGCATTTT.

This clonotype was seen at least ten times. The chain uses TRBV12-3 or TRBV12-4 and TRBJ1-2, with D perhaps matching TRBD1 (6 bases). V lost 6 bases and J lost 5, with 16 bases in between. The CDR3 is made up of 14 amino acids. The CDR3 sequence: CASSLRQDPYGYTF. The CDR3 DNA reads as TGTGCCAGCAGCTTAAGACAGGACCCATATGGCTACACCTTC.

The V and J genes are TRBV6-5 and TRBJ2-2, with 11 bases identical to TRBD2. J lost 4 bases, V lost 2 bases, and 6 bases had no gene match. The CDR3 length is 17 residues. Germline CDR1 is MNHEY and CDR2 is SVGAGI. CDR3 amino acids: CASSYRTSGGATGELFF. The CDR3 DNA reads TGTGCCAGCAGTTACCGCACTAGCGGGGGTGCCACCGGGGAGCTGTTTTTT.

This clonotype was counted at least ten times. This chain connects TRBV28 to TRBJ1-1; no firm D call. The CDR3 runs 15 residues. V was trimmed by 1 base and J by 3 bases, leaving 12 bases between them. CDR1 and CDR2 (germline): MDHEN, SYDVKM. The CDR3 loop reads CASSLSRPWDTEAFF. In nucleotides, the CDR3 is TGTGCCAGCAGTTTATCCCGTCCATGGGACACTGAAGCTTTCTTT.

The CDR3 loop is CASSPGGRTDTQYF. As DNA, the CDR3 is TGTGCCAGCAGCCCCGGGGGGCGGACAGATACGCAGTATTTT. The rearrangement joins TRBV3-1 to TRBJ2-3, with TRBD2 as a possible D gene (7 bases). Germline V gene sequence: CDR1 LGHDT, CDR2 YNNKEL (reference sequence). V lost 4 bases and J lost 3, with 11 bases in between. CDR3 length: 14 residues.

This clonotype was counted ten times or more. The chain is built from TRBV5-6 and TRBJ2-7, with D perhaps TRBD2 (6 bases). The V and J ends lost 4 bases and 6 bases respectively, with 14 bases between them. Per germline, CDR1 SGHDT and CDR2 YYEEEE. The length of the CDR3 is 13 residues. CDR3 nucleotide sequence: TGTGCCAGCAGCCCGGGGACTTCTTTCGAGCAGTACGTC. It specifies CASSPGTSFEQYV.

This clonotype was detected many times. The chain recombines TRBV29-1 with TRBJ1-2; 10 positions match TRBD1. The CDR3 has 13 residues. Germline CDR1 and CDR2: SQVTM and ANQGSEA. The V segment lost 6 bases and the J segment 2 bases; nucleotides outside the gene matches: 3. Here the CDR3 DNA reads TGCAGCGTAGCGGGACAGGGGAACTATGGCTACACCTTC. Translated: CSVAGQGNYGYTF.

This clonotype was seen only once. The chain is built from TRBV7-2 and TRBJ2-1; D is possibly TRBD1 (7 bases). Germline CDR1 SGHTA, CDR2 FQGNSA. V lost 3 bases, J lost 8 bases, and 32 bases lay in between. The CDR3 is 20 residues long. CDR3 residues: CASSFPTGEERWGLADEQFF. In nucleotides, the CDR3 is TGTGCCAGCAGCTTCCCCACAGGGGAGGAGCGGTGGGGCTTGGCGGATGAGCAGTTCTTC.